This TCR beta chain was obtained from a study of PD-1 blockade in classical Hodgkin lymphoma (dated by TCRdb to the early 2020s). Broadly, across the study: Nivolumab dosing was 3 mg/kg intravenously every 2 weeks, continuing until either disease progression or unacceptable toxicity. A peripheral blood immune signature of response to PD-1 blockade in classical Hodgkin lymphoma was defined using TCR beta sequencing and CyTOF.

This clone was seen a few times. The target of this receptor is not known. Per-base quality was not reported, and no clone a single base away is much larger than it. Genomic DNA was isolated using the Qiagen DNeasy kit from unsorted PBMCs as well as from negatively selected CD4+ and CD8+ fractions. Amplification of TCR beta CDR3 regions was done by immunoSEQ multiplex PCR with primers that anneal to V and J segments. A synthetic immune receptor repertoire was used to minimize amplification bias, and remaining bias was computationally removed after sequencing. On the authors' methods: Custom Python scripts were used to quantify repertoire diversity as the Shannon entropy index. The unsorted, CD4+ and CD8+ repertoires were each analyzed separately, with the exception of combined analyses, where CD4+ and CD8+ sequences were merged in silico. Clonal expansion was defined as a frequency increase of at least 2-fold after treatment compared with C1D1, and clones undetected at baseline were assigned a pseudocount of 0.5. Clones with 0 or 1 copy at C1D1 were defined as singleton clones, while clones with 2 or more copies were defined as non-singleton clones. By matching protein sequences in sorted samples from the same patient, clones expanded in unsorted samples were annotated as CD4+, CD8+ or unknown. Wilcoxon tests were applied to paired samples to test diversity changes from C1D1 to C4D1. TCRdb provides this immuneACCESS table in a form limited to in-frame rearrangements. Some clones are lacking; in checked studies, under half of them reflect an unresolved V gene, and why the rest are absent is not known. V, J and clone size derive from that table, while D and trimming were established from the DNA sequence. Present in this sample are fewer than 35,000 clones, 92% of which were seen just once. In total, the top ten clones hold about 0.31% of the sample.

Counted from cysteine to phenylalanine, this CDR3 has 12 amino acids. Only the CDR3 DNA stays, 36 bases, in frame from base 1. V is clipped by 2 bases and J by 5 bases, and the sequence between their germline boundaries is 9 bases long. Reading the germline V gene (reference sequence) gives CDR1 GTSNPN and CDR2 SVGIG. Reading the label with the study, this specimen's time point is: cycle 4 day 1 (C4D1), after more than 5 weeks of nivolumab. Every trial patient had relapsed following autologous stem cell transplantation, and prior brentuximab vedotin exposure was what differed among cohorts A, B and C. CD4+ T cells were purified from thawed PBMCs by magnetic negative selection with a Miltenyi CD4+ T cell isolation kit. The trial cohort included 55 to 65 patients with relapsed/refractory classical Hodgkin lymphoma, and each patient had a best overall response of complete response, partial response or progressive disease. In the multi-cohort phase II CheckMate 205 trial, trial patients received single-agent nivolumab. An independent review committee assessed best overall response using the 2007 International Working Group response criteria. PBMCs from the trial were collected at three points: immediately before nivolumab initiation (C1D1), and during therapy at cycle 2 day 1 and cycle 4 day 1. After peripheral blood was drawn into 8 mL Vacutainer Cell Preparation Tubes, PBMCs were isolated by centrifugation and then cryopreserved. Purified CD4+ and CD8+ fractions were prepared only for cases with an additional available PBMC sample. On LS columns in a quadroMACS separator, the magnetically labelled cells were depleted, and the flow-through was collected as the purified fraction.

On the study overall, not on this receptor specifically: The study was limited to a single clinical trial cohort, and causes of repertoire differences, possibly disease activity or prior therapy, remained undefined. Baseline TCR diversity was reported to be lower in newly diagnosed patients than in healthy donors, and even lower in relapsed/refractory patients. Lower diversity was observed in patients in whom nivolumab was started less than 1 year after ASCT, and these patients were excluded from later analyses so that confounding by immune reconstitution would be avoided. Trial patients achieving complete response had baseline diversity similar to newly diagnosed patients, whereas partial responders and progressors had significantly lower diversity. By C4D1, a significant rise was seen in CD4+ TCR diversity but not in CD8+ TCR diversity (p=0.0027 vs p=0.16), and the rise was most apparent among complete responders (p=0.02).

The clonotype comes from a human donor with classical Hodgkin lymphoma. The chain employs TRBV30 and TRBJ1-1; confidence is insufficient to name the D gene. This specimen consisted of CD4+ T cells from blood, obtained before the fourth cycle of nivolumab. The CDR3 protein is CAWSYRGTEAFF. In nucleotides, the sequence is TGTGCCTGGAGTTACCGAGGAACTGAAGCTTTCTTT.